Listed here are 18 T cell receptor beta chains from one sample, sequenced in a study of blood T cell repertoires in COVID-19. Clones were sequenced by immunoSEQ multiplex PCR, and TCRdb holds only the in-frame ones, with some missing. The profile shows 170,000 or so clones, around 80% of them singletons. Sample: peripheral blood. The receptors shown here come from a middle-aged woman with COVID-19, enrolled during active disease.

The V call is TRBV19, the J call TRBJ2-3; D unclear. Germline V gene lookup returns CDR1 LNHDA and CDR2 SQIVND (reference sequence). This CDR3 has 15 residues. Trimming shortened V by 1 base and J by 0 bases, and 8 bases separated the two germline ends. The CDR3 sequence is CASSIGPVSTDTQYF. DNA of the CDR3: TGTGCCAGTAGTATAGGGCCAGTGAGCACAGATACGCAGTATTTT.

The chain uses TRBV19 and TRBJ1-2; D uncertain. The CDR3 spans 14 residues. The germline V gene has CDR1 LNHDA and CDR2 SQIVND (reference sequence). V lost 0 bases and J lost 4, with 9 bases in between. CDR3 in DNA: TGTGCCAGTAGTATAGATCACGTCAGCTATGGCTACACCTTC. This encodes CASSIDHVSYGYTF. Full variable domain (missing parts from reference TRBV19 and TRBJ1-2): DGGITQSPKYLFRKEGQNVTLSCEQNLNHDAMYWYRQDPGQGLRLIYYSQIVNDFQKGDIAEGYSVSREKKESFPLTVTSAQKNPTAFYLCASSIDHVSYGYTFGSGTRLTVV.

J is TRBJ1-1 and V is TRBV3-1 (or the pseudogene TRBV3-2), with D uncertain. CDR1 and CDR2 (germline): LGHDT, YNNKEL (reference sequence). Trimming took 0 bases from V and 1 from J, leaving 12 bases between them. The CDR3 consists of 16 residues. As DNA, the CDR3 is TGTGCCAGCAGCCAAGAACCTAGGACTCAGAACACTGAAGCTTTCTTT. This encodes CASSQEPRTQNTEAFF.

The CDR3 bases are TGTGCCAGCAGCTTAGGAAGTAGTCGATCCTCCTACGAGCAGTACTTC. Its protein product is CASSLGSSRSSYEQYF. The chain has TRBV7-2 and TRBJ2-7, with D unclear. In germline, CDR1 is SGHTA, CDR2 FQGNSA. The CDR3 spans 16 residues. Trimming stripped 1 base from V and 0 bases from J, with 13 bases between.

The gene calls are TRBV5-1 and TRBJ2-2; 8 bases match TRBD2. Germline CDR1 reads SGHRS; CDR2 reads YFSETQ. The CDR3 is made up of 16 amino acids. The J segment lost 0 bases and the V segment lost 4 bases, leaving 5 bases of the junction unmatched. The CDR3 region is CASSPPGGANTGELFF. CDR3 bases: TGCGCCAGCAGCCCCCCCGGGGGGGCGAACACCGGGGAGCTGTTTTTT.

The genes are TRBV27 and TRBJ2-1, with a possible D match to TRBD2 (5 bases). This CDR3 has 12 residues. The germline gives CDR1 MNHEY, CDR2 SMNVEV (reference sequence). Trimming shortened V by 7 bases and J by 7 bases, and 11 bases separated the two germline ends. DNA for the CDR3: TGTGCCAGCACCGCGGGTGGGAATGAGCAGTTCTTC. Translated, it gives CASTAGGNEQFF.

This chain connects TRBV19 to TRBJ1-2, with a possible D match to TRBD1 (5 bases). Germline V gene lookup returns CDR1 LNHDA and CDR2 SQIVND (reference sequence). Trimming shortened V by 5 bases and J by 13 bases, and 17 bases separated the two germline ends. The CDR3 sequence is 12 residues long. This chain's CDR3 is CASSLRDQVGTF. The CDR3 DNA is TGTGCCAGTAGTTTGCGGGACCAAGTGGGCACCTTC.

V and J are TRBV7-9 and TRBJ2-7, with D maybe TRBD1 (7 bases). The CDR3 totals 16 residues. The V gene's germline CDR1 is SEHNR and CDR2 FQNEAQ (reference sequence). Trimming left V 5 bases short and J 6 bases short, with 23 bases between. This CDR3 is CASSRRTGGRFGEQYF. The CDR3 DNA reads TGTGCCAGCAGCCGACGGACAGGAGGGAGGTTTGGCGAGCAGTACTTC. Looking up the rest from reference TRBV7-9 and TRBJ2-7 gives the full variable domain: DTGVSQNPRHKITKRGQNVTFRCDPISEHNRLYWYRQTLGQGPEFLTYFQNEAQLEKSRLLSDRFSAERPKGSFSTLEIQRTEQGDSAMYLCASSRRTGGRFGEQYFGPGTRLTVT.

The CDR3 nucleotides read TGCGCCAGCAGCTCCGGGACAGGAGCTTATAGCAATCAGCCCCAGCATTTT. Translating gives CASSSGTGAYSNQPQHF. This chain joins TRBV5-1 and TRBJ1-5; TRBD1 matches 8 bases. CDR1 is SGHRS, CDR2 YFSETQ, per germline. This CDR3 is built from 17 residues. With V trimmed by 3 bases and J by 0 bases, 8 bases remained unmatched. The entire variable domain, with the rest obtained from reference TRBV5-1 and TRBJ1-5, is as follows: KAGVTQTPRYLIKTRGQQVTLSCSPISGHRSVSWYQQTPGQGLQFLFEYFSETQRNKGNFPGRFSGRQFSNSRSEMNVSTLELGDSALYLCASSSGTGAYSNQPQHFGDGTRLSIL.

The gene calls are TRBV19 and TRBJ1-3, with D unresolved. Germline-derived CDR1 and CDR2 are LNHDA and SQIVND (reference sequence). The CDR3 contains 15 residues. V was clipped by 6 bases and J by 0 bases, with 12 bases between them. For the CDR3, the DNA is TGTGCCAGTAGGGTGACTCCGAACTCTGGAAACACCATATATTTT. This translates into CASRVTPNSGNTIYF.

V usage is TRBV5-1 and J usage is TRBJ1-1; the D is unclear. The V gene's germline CDR1 is SGHRS and CDR2 YFSETQ. The V and J ends lost 0 bases and 5 bases respectively, with 8 bases between them. CDR3 length equals 13 residues. In DNA form, the CDR3 reads TGCGCCAGCAGCTTGGTGGCGGATACTGAAGCTTTCTTT. Translated: CASSLVADTEAFF.

The chain combines TRBV28 with TRBJ2-1; weak D call: TRBD2 (6 bases). The CDR3 covers 14 residues. In germline, CDR1 is MDHEN, CDR2 SYDVKM. V was pared by 2 bases and J by 15 bases, with 20 bases between. The CDR3 reads CASSLVAGTPRAFF. The CDR3, as DNA: TGTGCCAGCAGTTTAGTGGCGGGAACTCCCCGGGCGTTCTTC.

The V and J genes are TRBV25-1 and TRBJ1-6; 8 bases match TRBD1. This CDR3 contains 13 residues. The J segment lost 10 bases and the V segment lost 7 bases, leaving 6 bases of the junction unmatched. Germline V gene lookup returns CDR1 MGHDK and CDR2 SYGVNS. The CDR3 sequence: CASKDRVSSPLHF. For the CDR3, the DNA is TGTGCCAGCAAGGACAGGGTGTCCTCACCCCTCCACTTT.

The chain carries TRBV20-1 and TRBJ1-3; D gene unclear. With 3 bases removed from V and 5 bases from J, the gap between germline ends came to 11 bases. The CDR3 length is 13 residues. Germline values: CDR1 DFQATT, CDR2 SNEGSKA (reference sequence). As DNA, the CDR3 is TGCAGTGCTAGTCGCCAGGAAAGAAACACCATATATTTT. As protein: CSASRQERNTIYF.

CDR3 DNA sequence: TGCGCCAGCAGCCCGGCGGGGAGACTGGGCTACACCTTC. Translated: CASSPAGRLGYTF. The chain couples TRBV5-1 to TRBJ1-2; D is unresolved. The CDR3 length is 13 residues. The V end lost 4 bases, the J end lost 8 bases, and 15 bases lay between the germline ends. Germline V gene sequence: CDR1 SGHRS, CDR2 YFSETQ. The full variable domain, in which reference TRBV5-1 and TRBJ1-2 provide the parts outside the CDR3, is KAGVTQTPRYLIKTRGQQVTLSCSPISGHRSVSWYQQTPGQGLQFLFEYFSETQRNKGNFPGRFSGRQFSNSRSEMNVSTLELGDSALYLCASSPAGRLGYTFGSGTRLTVV.

This clone came up a few times. The rearrangement uses TRBV5-1 and TRBJ2-2; 7 nucleotides line up with TRBD1. The CDR3 is 17 amino acids. V gave up 4 bases and J gave up 5 bases; unmatched junction bases: 14. Germline CDR1 is SGHRS and CDR2 is YFSETQ. The CDR3 bases are TGCGCCAGCAGCCGGGATTCAGGGGGAATTGCTACCGGGGAGCTGTTTTTT. Translated, it gives CASSRDSGGIATGELFF.

The chain is built from TRBV6-4 and TRBJ1-2, with D perhaps TRBD1 (6 bases). Germline V lookup: CDR1 MRHNA, CDR2 SNTAGT. Trimming left V 5 bases short and J 5 bases short, with 6 bases between. CDR3 length: 11 residues. CDR3 in DNA: TGTGCCAGCAGTACAGGGTATGGCTACACCTTC. As protein: CASSTGYGYTF.

On this clone: A much larger clone lies a single base off, so this may be a read error. The rearrangement uses TRBV4-2 and TRBJ2-5; the match to TRBD2 covers 12 bases. This CDR3 comprises 16 residues. V shed 1 base, J shed 0 bases, and the junction held 0 bases outside the gene matches. Looked up from germline, CDR1 is LGHNA and CDR2 is YNFKEQ. The CDR3 nucleotides are TGTGCCAGCAGCCAAGGACTAGCGGGGGACCAAGAGACCCAGTACTTC. Translating gives CASSQGLAGDQETQYF.